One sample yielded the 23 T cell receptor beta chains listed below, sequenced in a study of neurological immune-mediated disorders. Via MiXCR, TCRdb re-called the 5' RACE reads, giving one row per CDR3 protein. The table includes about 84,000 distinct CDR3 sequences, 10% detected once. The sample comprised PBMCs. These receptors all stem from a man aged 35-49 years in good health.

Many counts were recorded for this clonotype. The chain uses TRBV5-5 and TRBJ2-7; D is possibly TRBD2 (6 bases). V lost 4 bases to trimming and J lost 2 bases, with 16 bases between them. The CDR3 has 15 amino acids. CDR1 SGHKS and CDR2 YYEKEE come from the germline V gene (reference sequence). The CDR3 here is CASSPPGSGTYEQYF. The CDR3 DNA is TGTGCCAGCAGCCCCCCTGGTAGCGGAACCTACGAGCAGTACTTC.

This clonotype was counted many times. The CDR3 DNA sequence: TGTGCCAGCAGCTTGGCCCTGGCTAGCGGGAGGGCAAACTCCTACGAGCAGTACTTC. It specifies CASSLALASGRANSYEQYF. V gene TRBV5-5 combines with J gene TRBJ2-7; 12 bases agree with TRBD2. Germline V CDR1 and CDR2: SGHKS, YYEKEE (reference sequence). V trimming: 0 bases; J trimming: 0 bases; junction bases outside the gene matches: 10. This CDR3 comprises 19 residues.

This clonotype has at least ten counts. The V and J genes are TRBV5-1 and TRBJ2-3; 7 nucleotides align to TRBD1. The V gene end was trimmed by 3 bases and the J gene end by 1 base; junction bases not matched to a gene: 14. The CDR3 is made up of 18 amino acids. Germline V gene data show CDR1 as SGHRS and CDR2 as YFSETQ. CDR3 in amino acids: CASSYYNRQGVGTDTQYF. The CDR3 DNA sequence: TGCGCCAGCAGCTACTATAACCGACAGGGAGTGGGCACAGATACGCAGTATTTT.

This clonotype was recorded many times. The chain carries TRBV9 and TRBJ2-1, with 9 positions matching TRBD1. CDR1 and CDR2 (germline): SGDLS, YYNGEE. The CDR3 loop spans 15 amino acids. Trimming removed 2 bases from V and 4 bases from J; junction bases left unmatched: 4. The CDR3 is CASSVRDREYNEQFF. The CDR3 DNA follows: TGTGCCAGCAGCGTCCGGGACAGGGAATACAATGAGCAGTTCTTC.

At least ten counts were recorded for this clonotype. CDR3 nucleotide sequence: TGCAGTGCTTTGACCCCGGGACTAGCGATAACAGATACGCAGTATTTT. Protein: CSALTPGLAITDTQYF. The V call is TRBV20-1, the J call TRBJ2-3, with 10 positions matching TRBD2. V lost 5 bases, J lost 3 bases, and 11 bases stayed unmatched. Germline V lookup: CDR1 DFQATT, CDR2 SNEGSKA (reference sequence). There are 16 residues in the CDR3.

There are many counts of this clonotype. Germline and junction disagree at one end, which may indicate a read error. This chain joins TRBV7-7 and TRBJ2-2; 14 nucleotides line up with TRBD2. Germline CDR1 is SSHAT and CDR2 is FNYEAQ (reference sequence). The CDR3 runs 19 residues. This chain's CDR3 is CASSLALTSGRDPAGELFF. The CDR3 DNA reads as TGTGCTAGCAGCTTAGCCCTGACTAGCGGGAGGGACCCGGCCGGGGAGCTGTTTTTT.

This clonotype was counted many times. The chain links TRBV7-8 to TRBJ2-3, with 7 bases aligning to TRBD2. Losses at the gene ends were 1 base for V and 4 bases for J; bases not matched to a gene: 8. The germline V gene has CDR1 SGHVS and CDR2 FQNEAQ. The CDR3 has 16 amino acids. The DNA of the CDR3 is TGTGCCAGCAGCTTAGGTGTCGGGGGGAAATCAGATACGCAGTATTTT. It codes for CASSLGVGGKSDTQYF.

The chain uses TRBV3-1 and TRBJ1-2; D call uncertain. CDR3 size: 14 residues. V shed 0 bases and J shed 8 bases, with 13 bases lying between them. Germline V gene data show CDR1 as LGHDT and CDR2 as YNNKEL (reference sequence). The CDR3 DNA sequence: TGTGCCAGCAGCCAAGAACTCTCCAGCAACGGCTACACCTTC. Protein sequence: CASSQELSSNGYTF.

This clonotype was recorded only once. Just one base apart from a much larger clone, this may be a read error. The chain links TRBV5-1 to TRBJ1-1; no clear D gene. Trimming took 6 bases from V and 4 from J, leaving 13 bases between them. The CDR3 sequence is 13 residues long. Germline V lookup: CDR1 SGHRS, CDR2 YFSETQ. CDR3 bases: TGCGCCAGCAACCCTGGGCAGCTCACTGAAGCTTTCTTT. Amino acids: CASNPGQLTEAFF.

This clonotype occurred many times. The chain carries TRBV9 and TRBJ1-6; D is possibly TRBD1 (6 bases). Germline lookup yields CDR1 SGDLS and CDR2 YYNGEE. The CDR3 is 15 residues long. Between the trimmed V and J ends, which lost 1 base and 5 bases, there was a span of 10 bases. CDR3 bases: TGTGCCAGCAGCGTAAACAGGGATGATAATTCACCCCTCCACTTT. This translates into CASSVNRDDNSPLHF. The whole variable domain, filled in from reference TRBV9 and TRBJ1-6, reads DSGVTQTPKHLITATGQRVTLRCSPRSGDLSVYWYQQSLDQGLQFLIQYYNGEERAKGNILERFSAQQFPDLHSELNLSSLELGDSALYFCASSVNRDDNSPLHFGNGTRLTVT.

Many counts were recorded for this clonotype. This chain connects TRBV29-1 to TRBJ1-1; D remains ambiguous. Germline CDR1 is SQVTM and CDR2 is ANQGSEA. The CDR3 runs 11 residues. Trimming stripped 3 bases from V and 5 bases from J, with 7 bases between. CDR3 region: CSVEVNTEAFF. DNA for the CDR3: TGCAGCGTTGAGGTCAATACTGAAGCTTTCTTT.

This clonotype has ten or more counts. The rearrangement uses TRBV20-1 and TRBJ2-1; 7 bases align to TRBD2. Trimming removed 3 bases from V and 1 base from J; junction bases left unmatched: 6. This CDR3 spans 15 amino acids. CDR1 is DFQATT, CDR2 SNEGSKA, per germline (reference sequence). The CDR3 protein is CSASPAGISYNEQFF. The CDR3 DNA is TGCAGTGCTAGCCCAGCGGGAATATCCTACAATGAGCAGTTCTTC.

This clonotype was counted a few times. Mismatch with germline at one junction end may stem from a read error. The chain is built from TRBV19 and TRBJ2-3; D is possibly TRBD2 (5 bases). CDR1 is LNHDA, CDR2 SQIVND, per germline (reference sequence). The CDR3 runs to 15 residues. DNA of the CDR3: TGTGCCACCTCTCGTGGAGCGGCTAGCACAGATACGCAGTATTTC. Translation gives CATSRGAASTDTQYF.

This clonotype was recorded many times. The CDR3 region is CSAIAGAAEQYF. The CDR3 DNA is TGCAGTGCTATAGCGGGAGCTGCCGAGCAGTACTTC. The chain recombines TRBV20-1 with TRBJ2-7; 9 positions match TRBD2. Germline CDR1 is DFQATT and CDR2 is SNEGSKA (reference sequence). Trimming at V came to 4 bases and at J to 6 bases, leaving 4 bases not matched to a gene. The CDR3 is 12 amino acids.

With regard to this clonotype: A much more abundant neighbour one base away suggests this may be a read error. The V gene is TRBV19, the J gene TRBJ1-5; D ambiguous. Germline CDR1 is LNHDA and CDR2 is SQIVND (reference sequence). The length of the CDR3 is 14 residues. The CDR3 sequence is CASSVRQVLQPKHF. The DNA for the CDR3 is TGTGCCAGTAGTGTTCGGCAAGTGCTTCAGCCCAAGCATTTT.

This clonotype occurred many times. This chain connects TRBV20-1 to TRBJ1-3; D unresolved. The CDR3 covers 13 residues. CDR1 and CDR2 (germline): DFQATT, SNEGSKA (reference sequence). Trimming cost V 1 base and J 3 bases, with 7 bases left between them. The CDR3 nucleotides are TGCAGTGCTAGAGTGAGGGATGGAAACACCATATATTTT. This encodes CSARVRDGNTIYF.

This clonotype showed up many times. The DNA for the CDR3 is TGTGCCAGCAGCTCAGGACTAGCGGGGGGGTGGACGGATACGCAGTATTTT. Protein product: CASSSGLAGGWTDTQYF. The chain joins TRBV11-2 to TRBJ2-3; 15 nucleotides align to TRBD2. V trimming: 4 bases; J trimming: 6 bases; junction bases outside the gene matches: 8. This CDR3 has 17 amino acids. CDR1 is SGHAT, CDR2 FQNNGV, per germline.

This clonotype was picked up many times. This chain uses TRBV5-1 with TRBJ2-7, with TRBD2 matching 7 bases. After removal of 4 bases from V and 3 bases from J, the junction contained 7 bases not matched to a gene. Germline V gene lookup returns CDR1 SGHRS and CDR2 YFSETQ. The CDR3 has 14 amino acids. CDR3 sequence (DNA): TGCGCCAGCAGCGTGACTAGCCTATTCTACGAGCAGTACTTC. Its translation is CASSVTSLFYEQYF.

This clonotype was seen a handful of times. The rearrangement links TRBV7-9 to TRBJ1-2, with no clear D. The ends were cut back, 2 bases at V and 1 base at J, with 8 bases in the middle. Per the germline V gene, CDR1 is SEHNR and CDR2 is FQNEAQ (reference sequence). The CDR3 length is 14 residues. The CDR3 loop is CASSLSNLNYGYTF. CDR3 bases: TGTGCCAGCAGCTTATCGAACCTTAACTATGGCTACACCTTC.

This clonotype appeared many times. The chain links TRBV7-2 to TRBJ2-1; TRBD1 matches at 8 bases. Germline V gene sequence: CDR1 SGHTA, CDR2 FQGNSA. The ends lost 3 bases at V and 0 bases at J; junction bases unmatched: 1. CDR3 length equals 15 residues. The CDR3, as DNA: TGTGCCAGCAGCTTCGACAGGGGCTCCTACAATGAGCAGTTCTTC. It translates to CASSFDRGSYNEQFF.

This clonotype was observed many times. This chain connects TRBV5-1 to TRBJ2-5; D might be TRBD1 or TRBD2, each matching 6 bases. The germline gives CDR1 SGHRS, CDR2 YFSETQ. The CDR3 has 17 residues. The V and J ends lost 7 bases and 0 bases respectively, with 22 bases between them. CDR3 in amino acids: CASSSSRGGTYQETQYF. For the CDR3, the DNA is TGCGCCAGCTCTTCCAGCCGAGGGGGGACCTACCAAGAGACCCAGTACTTC.

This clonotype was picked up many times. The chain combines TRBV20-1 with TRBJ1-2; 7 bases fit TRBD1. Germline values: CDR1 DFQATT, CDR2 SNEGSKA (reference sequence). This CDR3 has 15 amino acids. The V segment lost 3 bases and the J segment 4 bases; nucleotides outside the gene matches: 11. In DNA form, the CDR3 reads TGCAGTGCTAGTGTCCGGGACAGCTTATTCTATGGCTACACCTTC. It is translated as CSASVRDSLFYGYTF.

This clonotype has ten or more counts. CDR3 loop: CSATKSGVGGGYTF. The CDR3 DNA is TGCAGTGCTACAAAATCAGGGGTCGGCGGTGGCTACACCTTC. The chain carries TRBV20-1 and TRBJ1-2; TRBD1 might be the D (6 bases). The CDR3 extends over 14 amino acids. The germline V and J ends were trimmed by 4 bases and 7 bases, with 19 bases remaining between them. Germline CDR1 is DFQATT and CDR2 is SNEGSKA (reference sequence).